This T cell receptor beta chain comes out of a study of control samples from healthy donors and cancer patients. The germline V gene has CDR1 MDHEN and CDR2 SYDVKM. The CDR3 loop spans 17 amino acids. The germline V and J ends were trimmed by 3 bases and 0 bases, with 16 bases remaining between them. Generated by immunoSEQ multiplex PCR, the TCRdb table keeps only in-frame clones and is missing some. The table shows about 84,000 clones, with roughly 82% occurring only once. This clonotype was obtained from a man between 60 and 75 years old with head and neck cancer. The source material was PBMCs. This rearrangement joins TRBV28 to TRBJ2-3; D is ambiguous. DNA for the CDR3: TGTGCCAGCAGTTTTCTACTACAGCAATCTAGCACAGATACGCAGTATTTT. It is translated as CASSFLLQQSSTDTQYF.